This entry features one TCR beta chain sequence. Its antigen is as yet unknown. Assay version v3.0 of immunoSEQ was used, and it was run at survey level. Using immunoSEQ multiplex PCR, the repertoire was profiled, and TCRdb retains in-frame clones only, with some absent. The sample holds some 22,000 clones, approximately 80% seen once. This record comes from a study of long-term antiretroviral therapy in people with HIV. Germline V CDR1 and CDR2: LGHNT, FRNRAP. V lost 6 bases to trimming and J lost 1 base, with 16 bases between them. The CDR3 extends over 16 amino acids. Notes on the study in general: Before ART, certain clones expanded, and these dominated the repertoire at all time points.

Prior to DNA extraction, the samples held about 0.85-10 million cryopreserved PBMC. This TCR was sampled from a man in his forties with HIV. This material consisted of unsorted PBMCs, taken 1.6 years after starting antiretroviral therapy. The V and J genes are TRBV12-5 and TRBJ1-3, with TRBD1 as a possible D gene (5 bases). The CDR3 DNA sequence: TGTGCTAGTGGCCGGGGGGAGGGTGAATCTGGAAACACCATATATTTT. Translation gives CASGRGEGESGNTIYF.